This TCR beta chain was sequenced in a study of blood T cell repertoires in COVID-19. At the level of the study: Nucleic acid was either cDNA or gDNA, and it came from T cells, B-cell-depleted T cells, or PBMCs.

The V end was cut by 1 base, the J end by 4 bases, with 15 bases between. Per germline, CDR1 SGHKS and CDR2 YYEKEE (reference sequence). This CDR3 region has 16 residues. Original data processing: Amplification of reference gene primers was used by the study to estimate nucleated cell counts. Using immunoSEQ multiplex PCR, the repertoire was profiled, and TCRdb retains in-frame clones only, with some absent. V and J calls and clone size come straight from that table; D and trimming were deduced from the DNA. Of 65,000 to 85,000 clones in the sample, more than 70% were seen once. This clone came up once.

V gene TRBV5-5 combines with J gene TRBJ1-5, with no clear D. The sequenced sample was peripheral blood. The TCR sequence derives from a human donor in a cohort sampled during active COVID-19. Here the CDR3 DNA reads TGTGCCAGCAGCTTGTTCCAGGAGGCCCCAAATCAGCCCCAGCATTTT. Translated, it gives CASSLFQEAPNQPQHF.